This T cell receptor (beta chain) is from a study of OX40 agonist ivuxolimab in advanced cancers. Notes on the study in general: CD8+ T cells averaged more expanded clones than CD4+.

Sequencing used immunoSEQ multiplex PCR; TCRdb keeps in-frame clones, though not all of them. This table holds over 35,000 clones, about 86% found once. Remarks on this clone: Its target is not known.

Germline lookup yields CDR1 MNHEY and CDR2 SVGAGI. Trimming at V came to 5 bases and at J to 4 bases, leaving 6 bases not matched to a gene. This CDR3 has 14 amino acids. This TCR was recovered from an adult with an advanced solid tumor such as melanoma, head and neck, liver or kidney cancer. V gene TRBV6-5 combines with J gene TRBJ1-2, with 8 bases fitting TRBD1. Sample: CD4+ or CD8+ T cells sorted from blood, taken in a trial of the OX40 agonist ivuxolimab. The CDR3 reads CASSQQGGSYGYTF. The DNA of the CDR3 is TGTGCCAGCAGTCAACAGGGGGGATCCTATGGCTACACCTTC.